What follows are 18 T cell receptor beta chains derived from one specimen sequenced in a study of T cell repertoires in cytomegalovirus infection. TCRdb independently ran MiXCR on the reads; one entry per CDR3 protein. The sample has approximately 590,000 distinct CDR3 sequences; around two fifths are singletons. These TCRs are of unknown antigen specificity. The sample in question was cultured PBMCs, obtained from culture after CMV antigen stimulation. These receptors originate from a human donor in good health (CMV status not recorded). Some clones in this sample may be carry-over from other donors' samples.

The chain combines TRBV7-8 with TRBJ2-1, with a possible D match to TRBD1 (6 bases). Trimming took off 4 bases at V and 3 bases at J, with 13 bases between the two ends. The CDR3 sequence is 15 residues long. The germline gives CDR1 SGHVS, CDR2 FQNEAQ. The CDR3 DNA reads as TGTGCCAGCAGCTCCGGGACAAGGTTCTACAATGAGCAGTTCTTC. Translation gives CASSSGTRFYNEQFF.

This sequence joins TRBV6-2 or TRBV6-3 and TRBJ1-1, with TRBD1 identical over 8 bases. Germline-derived CDR1 and CDR2 are MNHEY and SVGEGT. J was trimmed by 3 bases and V by 5 bases; bases with no gene match: 8. CDR3 length: 15 amino acids. CDR3 DNA: TGTGCCAGCAGTCCCGACAGGGGCCGGGACACTGAAGCTTTCTTT. Translation: CASSPDRGRDTEAFF.

The sample holds a few counts of this clonotype. V usage is TRBV12-3 or TRBV12-4 and J usage is TRBJ2-3; possible D gene TRBD1, 5 bases. Trimming shortened V by 6 bases and J by 4 bases, and 11 bases separated the two germline ends. The CDR3 runs to 13 residues. The DNA of the CDR3 is TGTGCCAGCAGGGGGCAGTTCTCAGATACGCAGTATTTT. Translating gives CASRGQFSDTQYF.

This clonotype was seen a handful of times. The chain employs TRBV5-1 and TRBJ2-7; 10 nucleotides line up with TRBD1. CDR1 is SGHRS and CDR2 is YFSETQ in the germline V gene. CDR3 length: 15 residues. J lost 5 bases, V lost 4 bases, and 9 bases had no gene match. The CDR3 DNA reads as TGCGCCAGCAGCACCCTGACAGGGGGCTTCGACGAGCAGTACTTC. Translated, it gives CASSTLTGGFDEQYF.

The chain uses TRBV7-2 and TRBJ2-2; TRBD1 might be the D (6 bases). V lost 5 bases and J 4 bases, leaving 17 bases between the germline ends. Germline V CDR1 and CDR2: SGHTA, FQGNSA. The CDR3 loop spans 16 amino acids. As DNA, the CDR3 is TGTGCCAGCAGCCGCGGACAGAGCCGTGGCACCGGGGAGCTGTTTTTT. Translation gives CASSRGQSRGTGELFF.

There are a few counts of this clonotype. The chain couples TRBV7-2 to TRBJ2-7; a weak D match, TRBD1 (6 bases). Germline V gene data show CDR1 as SGHTA and CDR2 as FQGNSA. The CDR3 contains 16 residues. Trimming took off 7 bases at V and 4 bases at J, with 23 bases between the two ends. The CDR3 coding sequence is TGTGCCAGCACCCCCCGAGGGGGTCAGGGCCAGTACGAGCAGTACTTC. It is translated as CASTPRGGQGQYEQYF.

The chain carries TRBV6-1 and TRBJ2-1; 8 positions match TRBD1. There are 12 residues in the CDR3. V was pared by 10 bases and J by 10 bases, with 9 bases of the junction left unmatched. CDR1 is MNHNS and CDR2 is SASEGT in the germline V gene. Here the CDR3 reads CATGNRGMEQFF. The CDR3 DNA follows: TGTGCCACGGGTAACAGGGGGATGGAGCAGTTCTTC.

The chain couples TRBV28 to TRBJ2-6, with D perhaps matching TRBD1 (6 bases). The CDR3 has 16 residues. Trimming took off 4 bases at V and 5 bases at J, with 15 bases between the two ends. Germline loops: CDR1 MDHEN, CDR2 SYDVKM. This CDR3 reads CASSSTGTGWANVLTF. CDR3 sequence (DNA): TGTGCCAGCAGTTCAACAGGGACGGGTTGGGCCAACGTCCTGACTTTC.

J is TRBJ2-7 and V is TRBV14, with D perhaps TRBD2 (6 bases). Germline V gives CDR1 SGHDN, CDR2 FVKESK. The CDR3 length is 18 residues. V was cut by 4 bases and J by 2 bases, with 24 bases left in between. CDR3 region: CASSPGHDSGTLTYEQYF. The CDR3 region has the DNA TGTGCCAGCAGCCCCGGCCATGATTCGGGGACTTTGACCTACGAGCAGTACTTC. Complete variable domain (other parts from reference TRBV14 and TRBJ2-7): EAGVTQFPSHSVIEKGQTVTLRCDPISGHDNLYWYRRVMGKEIKFLLHFVKESKQDESGMPNNRFLAERTGGTYSTLKVQPAELEDSGVYFCASSPGHDSGTLTYEQYFGPGTRLTVT.

Points on this clonotype: An end of the junction differs from the germline gene, which may be a read error. This chain uses TRBV7-2 with TRBJ2-7, with TRBD1 identical over 9 bases. Germline CDR1 is SGHTA and CDR2 is FQGNSA. The CDR3 spans 15 residues. CDR3 coding DNA: TGTGCCAGCAGCCATTCCGGGACAGGGTTGTACGAGCAGGACTTC. It specifies CASSHSGTGLYEQDF.

With respect to this clonotype: A junction boundary mismatches the germline segment, possibly from a read error. This sequence joins TRBV2 and TRBJ2-7; 7 bases line up with TRBD1. The germline V gene encodes CDR1 SNHLY and CDR2 FYNNEI. This CDR3 has 15 residues. In DNA, the CDR3 is TGTGCCAGCAGGGAAGACAGGGAACTGTCCTACGAGCAGTACTTC. Its protein product is CASREDRELSYEQYF.

This clonotype was seen a handful of times. J is TRBJ1-5 and V is TRBV6-1; D unresolved. V lost 4 bases, J lost 7 bases, and 14 bases lay in between. The CDR3 totals 14 residues. From germline, CDR1 is MNHNS and CDR2 SASEGT. CDR3 in amino acids: CASSGLITGQPQHF. DNA of the CDR3: TGTGCCAGCAGTGGGCTTATAACGGGACAGCCCCAGCATTTT.

This clonotype was found a few times. This sequence joins TRBV7-2 and TRBJ2-5, with 10 bases lining up with TRBD2. The CDR3 is 14 residues long. Per the germline V gene, CDR1 is SGHTA and CDR2 is FQGNSA. Germline trimming cut 8 bases from V and 4 bases from J; bases unmatched to any gene: 7. This chain's CDR3 is CASVRAGGRETQYF. CDR3 in DNA: TGTGCCAGCGTCAGAGCGGGAGGGCGAGAGACCCAGTACTTC.

This clonotype came up a few times. CDR3 DNA: TGTGCCAGCAGCCCAGGAGGGCCCCCCTACGAGCAGTACTTC. This gives the protein CASSPGGPPYEQYF. The chain has TRBV7-2 and TRBJ2-7, with TRBD2 as a possible D gene (6 bases). The CDR3 has 14 residues. V was cut by 5 bases and J by 2 bases, with 13 bases left in between. The germline CDR1 and CDR2 sequences are SGHTA and FQGNSA.

This chain connects TRBV11-2 to TRBJ1-2; D is uncertain. The CDR3 length is 13 residues. The germline V gene encodes CDR1 SGHAT and CDR2 FQNNGV. Trimming stripped 3 bases from V and 7 bases from J, with 12 bases between. The CDR3 coding sequence is TGTGCCAGCAGCTTTAGACTAGGGTTTGGCTACACCTTC. This translates into CASSFRLGFGYTF.

This clonotype was recorded at least ten times. The J gene is TRBJ1-1, the V gene TRBV7-2; TRBD1 matches at 7 bases. Germline V gene lookup returns CDR1 SGHTA and CDR2 FQGNSA. Trimming removed 5 bases from V and 4 bases from J; junction bases left unmatched: 10. The CDR3 consists of 15 residues. The CDR3 DNA reads TGTGCCAGCAGCGTTCACAGGGGATCGGGCACTGAAGCTTTCTTT. Its protein is CASSVHRGSGTEAFF.

This clonotype has just a few counts. This chain connects TRBV11-2 to TRBJ2-1, with 8 positions matching TRBD1. The CDR3 has 17 amino acids. J was trimmed by 6 bases and V by 0 bases; bases with no gene match: 10. CDR1 and CDR2 (germline): SGHAT, FQNNGV. As DNA, the CDR3 is TGTGCCAGCAGCTTAGATAGGGGACAGGCCTTCTTCAATGAGCAGTTCTTC. Amino acids: CASSLDRGQAFFNEQFF.

The chain has TRBV12-3 or TRBV12-4 and TRBJ1-1, with no clear D. V was shortened by 6 bases and J by 1 base, with 9 bases between the two germline ends. The CDR3 is made up of 13 amino acids. The CDR3, as DNA: TGTGCCAGCAGACCCCGACAGAACACTGAAGCTTTCTTT. This encodes CASRPRQNTEAFF.